This is a list of T cell receptor beta chains from one sample in a study of identical twins. TCRdb independently ran MiXCR on the 5' RACE reads; one entry per CDR3 protein. The sample lists around 550,000 distinct CDR3 sequences, roughly 15% occurring once. Another study also made use of these data, one on yellow fever vaccine responses in identical twins.

The sample consisted of CD4+ T cells sorted from blood. Receptor source: a woman between 18 and 29 years old in good health. Both conserved end residues are part of each CDR3. Fields, in order: J gene, V gene, CDR3 length, D gene, clone size, CDR3 protein, CDR3 DNA. A D gene is named only where the DNA matches it firmly. Not every row has a clone size; where given, it reads once, few, many or a size class.

j_gene: TRBJ1-2; v_gene: TRBV7-9; len: 13; d_gene: -; abundance: -; CDR3aa: CASSLEDRRGYTF; CDR3nt: TGTGCCAGCAGCTTAGAAGACCGACGGGGCTACACCTTC
j_gene: TRBJ1-1; v_gene: TRBV7-9; len: 16; d_gene: -; abundance: -; CDR3aa: CASSHSTRDPTNEAFF; CDR3nt: TGTGCCAGCAGCCATAGTACGAGGGATCCAACTAATGAAGCTTTCTTT
j_gene: TRBJ2-5; v_gene: TRBV20-1; len: 13; d_gene: -; abundance: -; CDR3aa: CSAGGGAGVTQYF; CDR3nt: TGCAGTGCAGGGGGGGGCGCGGGTGTTACCCAGTACTTC
j_gene: TRBJ2-1; v_gene: TRBV7-6; len: 13; d_gene: -; abundance: -; CDR3aa: CASSLAFGFQQFF; CDR3nt: TGTGCCAGCAGCTTAGCTTTTGGATTCCAGCAGTTCTTC
j_gene: TRBJ2-3; v_gene: TRBV20-1; len: 14; d_gene: -; abundance: -; CDR3aa: CSARRPGITDTQYF; CDR3nt: TGCAGTGCTAGACGGCCGGGGATCACAGATACGCAGTATTTT
j_gene: TRBJ2-1; v_gene: TRBV7-3; len: 15; d_gene: TRBD2; abundance: few; CDR3aa: CASSLRTSGSNEQFF; CDR3nt: TGTGCCAGCAGCTTAAGGACTAGCGGGAGTAATGAGCAGTTCTTC
j_gene: TRBJ2-7; v_gene: TRBV11-2; len: 15; d_gene: TRBD2; abundance: few; CDR3aa: CASTPTSGRMNEQYF; CDR3nt: TGTGCCAGCACCCCTACTAGCGGGAGGATGAACGAGCAGTACTTC
j_gene: TRBJ2-2; v_gene: TRBV6-5; len: 14; d_gene: -; abundance: few; CDR3aa: CASSSPTRIGELFF; CDR3nt: TGTGCCAGCAGTTCCCCTACTCGTATCGGGGAGCTGTTTTTT
j_gene: TRBJ2-1; v_gene: TRBV20-1; len: 15; d_gene: TRBD2; abundance: many; CDR3aa: CSASKTSGGKNEQFF; CDR3nt: TGCAGTGCTAGTAAGACTAGCGGGGGTAAAAATGAGCAGTTCTTC
j_gene: TRBJ2-1; v_gene: TRBV11-1; len: 14; d_gene: TRBD2; abundance: -; CDR3aa: CASSLTSGGHEQFF; CDR3nt: TGTGCCAGCAGCTTGACTAGCGGGGGTCATGAGCAGTTCTTC
j_gene: TRBJ1-5; v_gene: TRBV27; len: 15; d_gene: TRBD1; abundance: many; CDR3aa: CASSRQGPMNQPQHF; CDR3nt: TGTGCCAGCAGCCGACAGGGCCCGATGAATCAGCCCCAGCATTTT
j_gene: TRBJ2-1; v_gene: TRBV14; len: 13; d_gene: -; abundance: few; CDR3aa: CASSQDPGPRAFF; CDR3nt: TGTGCCAGCAGCCAAGACCCGGGACCCCGGGCGTTCTTC
j_gene: TRBJ2-1; v_gene: TRBV5-6; len: 13; d_gene: TRBD1; abundance: -; CDR3aa: CASKSTGENEQFF; CDR3nt: TGTGCCAGCAAGAGTACAGGGGAAAATGAGCAGTTCTTC
j_gene: TRBJ1-2; v_gene: TRBV6-1; len: 15; d_gene: -; abundance: few; CDR3aa: CASSPSGTHARGYTF; CDR3nt: TGTGCCAGCAGTCCGTCAGGGACCCATGCTCGGGGCTACACCTTC
j_gene: TRBJ1-5; v_gene: TRBV20-1; len: 17; d_gene: TRBD1; abundance: few; CDR3aa: CSARGTGSLGSNQPQHF; CDR3nt: TGCAGTGCTAGAGGGACAGGGTCCCTGGGTAGCAATCAGCCCCAGCATTTT
j_gene: TRBJ2-5; v_gene: TRBV5-6; len: 14; d_gene: -; abundance: -; CDR3aa: CASSYSMYQETQYF; CDR3nt: TGTGCCAGCAGCTACAGTATGTACCAAGAGACCCAGTACTTC
j_gene: TRBJ2-5; v_gene: TRBV20-1; len: 14; d_gene: -; abundance: -; CDR3aa: CSARGLVGQETQYF; CDR3nt: TGCAGTGCTAGAGGTTTAGTAGGCCAAGAGACCCAGTACTTC
j_gene: TRBJ2-2; v_gene: TRBV3-1; len: 16; d_gene: -; abundance: many; CDR3aa: CASSFMGKGSTGELFF; CDR3nt: TGTGCCAGCAGCTTTATGGGGAAGGGGAGCACCGGGGAGCTGTTTTTT
j_gene: TRBJ2-3; v_gene: TRBV12-3/TRBV12-4; len: 17; d_gene: TRBD2; abundance: few; CDR3aa: CASSLGVSGASTDTQYF; CDR3nt: TGTGCCAGCAGCCTAGGGGTTAGCGGGGCTAGCACAGATACGCAGTATTTT
j_gene: TRBJ2-3; v_gene: TRBV20-1; len: 15; d_gene: TRBD2; abundance: few; CDR3aa: CSVPGPAGAADTQYF; CDR3nt: TGCAGTGTCCCAGGTCCAGCGGGAGCCGCAGATACGCAGTATTTT
j_gene: TRBJ2-5; v_gene: TRBV7-9; len: 15; d_gene: TRBD1; abundance: -; CDR3aa: CASSSAGTGWPLEYF; CDR3nt: TGTGCCAGCAGCTCCGCCGGGACAGGGTGGCCCCTGGAGTACTTC
j_gene: TRBJ2-2; v_gene: TRBV15; len: 16; d_gene: -; abundance: few; CDR3aa: CATMDLGVANTGELFF; CDR3nt: TGTGCCACCATGGACCTTGGGGTAGCGAACACCGGGGAGCTGTTTTTT
j_gene: TRBJ1-1; v_gene: TRBV10-3; len: 16; d_gene: -; abundance: few; CDR3aa: CAISESGGGSNTEAFF; CDR3nt: TGTGCCATCAGTGAGTCGGGGGGAGGGTCGAACACTGAAGCTTTCTTT
j_gene: TRBJ2-5; v_gene: TRBV28; len: 15; d_gene: -; abundance: -; CDR3aa: CASSPRPAKGETQYF; CDR3nt: TGTGCCAGCAGTCCCCGCCCCGCCAAGGGGGAGACCCAGTACTTC
j_gene: TRBJ1-6; v_gene: TRBV7-9; len: 16; d_gene: TRBD1; abundance: few; CDR3aa: CASSSTGFLPMSPLHF; CDR3nt: TGTGCCAGCAGCTCGACAGGGTTTCTACCTATGTCACCCCTCCACTTT
j_gene: TRBJ2-2; v_gene: TRBV15; len: 15; d_gene: -; abundance: few; CDR3aa: CATSRDPQGTGELFF; CDR3nt: TGTGCCACCAGCAGAGATCCACAGGGCACCGGGGAGCTGTTTTTT
j_gene: TRBJ1-3; v_gene: TRBV4-2; len: 15; d_gene: -; abundance: -; CDR3aa: CASSQAGPTGNTIYF; CDR3nt: TGTGCCAGCAGCCAAGCGGGGCCGACTGGAAACACCATATATTTT
j_gene: TRBJ1-5; v_gene: TRBV3-1; len: 16; d_gene: -; abundance: few; CDR3aa: CASASGARGSNQPQHF; CDR3nt: TGTGCCAGCGCCTCAGGGGCCCGGGGTAGCAATCAGCCCCAGCATTTT
j_gene: TRBJ1-4; v_gene: TRBV10-3; len: 13; d_gene: TRBD1; abundance: -; CDR3aa: CASRDSLNEKLFF; CDR3nt: TGTGCCTCGAGGGACAGCCTTAATGAAAAACTGTTTTTT
j_gene: TRBJ2-5; v_gene: TRBV5-4; len: 16; d_gene: -; abundance: -; CDR3aa: CASSLVGGRVQETQYF; CDR3nt: TGTGCCAGCAGCTTGGTTGGGGGAAGGGTACAAGAGACCCAGTACTTC
j_gene: TRBJ2-2; v_gene: TRBV5-1; len: 13; d_gene: -; abundance: -; CDR3aa: CASSGGTPGELFF; CDR3nt: TGCGCCAGCAGCGGGGGGACCCCTGGGGAGCTGTTTTTT
j_gene: TRBJ1-1; v_gene: TRBV20-1; len: 13; d_gene: -; abundance: few; CDR3aa: CSAGSPGNTEAFF; CDR3nt: TGCAGTGCTGGAAGCCCTGGGAACACTGAAGCTTTCTTT
j_gene: TRBJ2-3; v_gene: TRBV6-2/TRBV6-3; len: 17; d_gene: -; abundance: -; CDR3aa: CASSYRLGALSTDTQYF; CDR3nt: TGTGCCAGCAGTTACCGCCTAGGAGCGCTTAGCACAGATACGCAGTATTTT
j_gene: TRBJ2-6; v_gene: TRBV29-1; len: 14; d_gene: -; abundance: -; CDR3aa: CSVGPHGGANVLTF; CDR3nt: TGCAGCGTTGGGCCCCACGGTGGGGCCAACGTCCTGACTTTC
j_gene: TRBJ1-1; v_gene: TRBV6-2/TRBV6-3; len: 14; d_gene: -; abundance: many; CDR3aa: CASSFGTPNTEAFF; CDR3nt: TGTGCCAGCAGTTTTGGGACTCCGAACACTGAAGCTTTCTTT
j_gene: TRBJ2-7; v_gene: TRBV11-2; len: 15; d_gene: -; abundance: -; CDR3aa: CASSLIQRPTYEQYF; CDR3nt: TGTGCCAGCAGCTTAATTCAGCGACCCACCTACGAGCAGTACTTC
j_gene: TRBJ2-7; v_gene: TRBV20-1; len: 16; d_gene: TRBD1; abundance: -; CDR3aa: CSARDQRTGGLYEQYF; CDR3nt: TGCAGTGCTAGAGATCAAAGGACAGGGGGCTTATACGAGCAGTACTTC
j_gene: TRBJ2-2; v_gene: TRBV7-8; len: 16; d_gene: -; abundance: -; CDR3aa: CASSIGTYANTGELFF; CDR3nt: TGTGCCAGCAGCATAGGGACATACGCGAACACCGGGGAGCTGTTTTTT
j_gene: TRBJ1-5; v_gene: TRBV10-3; len: 15; d_gene: -; abundance: -; CDR3aa: CAISDSGGGNQPQHF; CDR3nt: TGTGCCATCAGTGATTCGGGGGGGGGCAATCAGCCCCAGCATTTT
j_gene: TRBJ1-1; v_gene: TRBV5-1; len: 12; d_gene: -; abundance: -; CDR3aa: CASSWGDIEAFF; CDR3nt: TGCGCCAGCAGCTGGGGGGACATTGAAGCTTTCTTT
j_gene: TRBJ2-7; v_gene: TRBV2; len: 12; d_gene: -; abundance: few; CDR3aa: CASSERSNEQYF; CDR3nt: TGTGCCAGCAGTGAAAGGTCGAACGAGCAGTACTTC
j_gene: TRBJ2-7; v_gene: TRBV4-2; len: 15; d_gene: -; abundance: -; CDR3aa: CASSQDPPKTYEQYF; CDR3nt: TGTGCCAGCAGCCAAGACCCCCCGAAGACCTACGAGCAGTACTTC
j_gene: TRBJ2-3; v_gene: TRBV29-1; len: 13; d_gene: -; abundance: -; CDR3aa: CSVEWGSADTQYF; CDR3nt: TGCAGCGTTGAATGGGGTAGCGCAGATACGCAGTATTTT
j_gene: TRBJ1-2; v_gene: TRBV11-1; len: 15; d_gene: -; abundance: few; CDR3aa: CASSPARAGDYGYTF; CDR3nt: TGTGCCAGCAGCCCAGCCAGGGCAGGGGACTATGGCTACACCTTC
j_gene: TRBJ2-1; v_gene: TRBV2; len: 15; d_gene: -; abundance: -; CDR3aa: CASSEQTSSYNEQFF; CDR3nt: TGTGCCAGCAGTGAACAGACGAGCTCCTACAATGAGCAGTTCTTC
j_gene: TRBJ2-3; v_gene: TRBV6-1; len: 13; d_gene: TRBD1; abundance: few; CDR3aa: CASSADRADTQYF; CDR3nt: TGTGCCAGCAGCGCAGACAGGGCAGATACGCAGTATTTT
j_gene: TRBJ2-7; v_gene: TRBV28; len: 15; d_gene: TRBD2; abundance: -; CDR3aa: CASSRSASGSYEQYF; CDR3nt: TGTGCCAGCAGCCGATCGGCTAGCGGCTCCTACGAGCAGTACTTC
j_gene: TRBJ2-1; v_gene: TRBV29-1; len: 14; d_gene: -; abundance: -; CDR3aa: CSVGPPGFGNEQFF; CDR3nt: TGCAGCGTTGGCCCACCGGGGTTCGGGAATGAGCAGTTCTTC
j_gene: TRBJ1-2; v_gene: TRBV5-1; len: 12; d_gene: -; abundance: few; CDR3aa: CASSQGGTGYTF; CDR3nt: TGCGCCAGCAGCCAAGGGGGAACGGGCTACACCTTC
j_gene: TRBJ2-3; v_gene: TRBV7-6; len: 17; d_gene: TRBD2; abundance: few; CDR3aa: CASSLARLADLTDTQYF; CDR3nt: TGTGCCAGCAGCTTAGCCCGACTAGCCGACCTCACAGATACGCAGTATTTT
j_gene: TRBJ2-2; v_gene: TRBV20-1; len: 16; d_gene: -; abundance: -; CDR3aa: CSAPVLTRSGTGELFF; CDR3nt: TGCAGTGCCCCGGTTTTAACGCGATCGGGCACCGGGGAGCTGTTTTTT
j_gene: TRBJ2-5; v_gene: TRBV4-1; len: 18; d_gene: -; abundance: few; CDR3aa: CASSQDWGGTGGRGTQYF; CDR3nt: TGCGCCAGCAGCCAAGATTGGGGCGGAACCGGGGGAAGAGGGACCCAGTACTTC
j_gene: TRBJ2-6; v_gene: TRBV20-1; len: 15; d_gene: -; abundance: few; CDR3aa: CSARNGISGANVLTF; CDR3nt: TGCAGTGCGAGAAACGGGATCTCTGGGGCCAACGTCCTGACTTTC
j_gene: TRBJ2-2; v_gene: TRBV5-1; len: 15; d_gene: -; abundance: -; CDR3aa: CASSLGEVNTGELFF; CDR3nt: TGCGCCAGCAGCTTGGGGGAGGTAAACACCGGGGAGCTGTTTTTT
j_gene: TRBJ2-5; v_gene: TRBV20-1; len: 13; d_gene: -; abundance: -; CDR3aa: CSLAAEKQETQYF; CDR3nt: TGCAGCCTCGCAGCGGAAAAACAAGAGACCCAGTACTTC
j_gene: TRBJ1-1; v_gene: TRBV29-1; len: 13; d_gene: -; abundance: few; CDR3aa: CSVRGRLDTEAFF; CDR3nt: TGCAGCGTTAGGGGCCGACTGGACACTGAAGCTTTCTTT
j_gene: TRBJ1-1; v_gene: TRBV2; len: 13; d_gene: -; abundance: few; CDR3aa: CASSALPGTEAFF; CDR3nt: TGTGCCAGCAGCGCCCTCCCGGGCACTGAAGCTTTCTTT
j_gene: TRBJ1-5; v_gene: TRBV12-3/TRBV12-4; len: 15; d_gene: TRBD1; abundance: many; CDR3aa: CASRDLDRGSQPQHF; CDR3nt: TGTGCCAGCAGAGACCTGGACAGGGGAAGTCAGCCCCAGCATTTT
j_gene: TRBJ2-7; v_gene: TRBV2; len: 12; d_gene: -; abundance: -; CDR3aa: CASRGDSYEQYF; CDR3nt: TGTGCCAGCAGAGGAGACAGTTACGAGCAGTACTTC
j_gene: TRBJ2-3; v_gene: TRBV5-1; len: 11; d_gene: -; abundance: many; CDR3aa: CASSLGDTQYF; CDR3nt: TGCGCCAGCAGCTTGGGAGATACGCAGTATTTT